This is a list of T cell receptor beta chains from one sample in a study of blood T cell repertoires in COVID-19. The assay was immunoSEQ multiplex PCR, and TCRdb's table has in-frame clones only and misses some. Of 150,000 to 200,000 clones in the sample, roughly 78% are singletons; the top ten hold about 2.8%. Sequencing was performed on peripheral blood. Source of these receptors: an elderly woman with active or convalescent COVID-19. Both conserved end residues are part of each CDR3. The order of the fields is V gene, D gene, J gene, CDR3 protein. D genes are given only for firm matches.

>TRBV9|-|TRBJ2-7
CASSVTGRQGEQYF
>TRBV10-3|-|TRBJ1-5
CAISSQQFNSNQPQHF
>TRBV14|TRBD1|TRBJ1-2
CASSRTGDRYGYTF
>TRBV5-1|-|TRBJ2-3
CASSFGSSANTDTQYF
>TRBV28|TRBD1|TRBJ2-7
CASSLVAPGTGYSYEQYF
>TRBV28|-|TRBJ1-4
CASSQTGGGEKLFF
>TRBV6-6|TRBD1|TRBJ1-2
CASSPDREYGYTF
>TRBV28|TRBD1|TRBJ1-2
CATRQGNYGYTF
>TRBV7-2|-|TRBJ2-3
CASSLNLRGRAEDTQYF
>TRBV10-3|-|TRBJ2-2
CAISEWVGQGLSGELFF
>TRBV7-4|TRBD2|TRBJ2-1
CASTIRAAGGSNSYNEQFF
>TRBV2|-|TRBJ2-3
CASSGGTDTQYF
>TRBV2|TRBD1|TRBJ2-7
CASSPGGTGVNYEQYF
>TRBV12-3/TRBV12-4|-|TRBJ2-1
CASSLEGGHEQFF
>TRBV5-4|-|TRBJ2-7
CASSLDRYEQYF